Listed here is a single T cell receptor beta chain. Antigen specificity is unknown. This sample is drawn from a study of T cell responses to AZD1222 COVID-19 vaccine. Study observations and caveats: The donor cohort was predominantly white British with a female majority, and clonal diversity may have been underestimated. Reportedly, close to half of spike-specific TCRs are directed against unmutated variant regions.

The germline V gene encodes CDR1 LGHDT and CDR2 YNNKEL (reference sequence). The CDR3 contains 13 residues. V dropped 1 base and J dropped 9 bases, with 10 bases sitting between them. Using immunoSEQ multiplex PCR, the repertoire was profiled, and TCRdb retains in-frame clones only, with some absent. The sample has around 190,000 clones, approximately 94% seen once. The TCR was taken from an adult who received the AZD1222 COVID-19 vaccine. The chain combines TRBV3-1 (or the pseudogene TRBV3-2) with TRBJ2-1; D is ambiguous. Sequenced here: peripheral blood, sampled 28 days after the second AZD1222 dose. This CDR3 reads CASSQVPASEQFF. The DNA for the CDR3 is TGTGCCAGCAGCCAAGTCCCTGCCTCTGAGCAGTTCTTC.